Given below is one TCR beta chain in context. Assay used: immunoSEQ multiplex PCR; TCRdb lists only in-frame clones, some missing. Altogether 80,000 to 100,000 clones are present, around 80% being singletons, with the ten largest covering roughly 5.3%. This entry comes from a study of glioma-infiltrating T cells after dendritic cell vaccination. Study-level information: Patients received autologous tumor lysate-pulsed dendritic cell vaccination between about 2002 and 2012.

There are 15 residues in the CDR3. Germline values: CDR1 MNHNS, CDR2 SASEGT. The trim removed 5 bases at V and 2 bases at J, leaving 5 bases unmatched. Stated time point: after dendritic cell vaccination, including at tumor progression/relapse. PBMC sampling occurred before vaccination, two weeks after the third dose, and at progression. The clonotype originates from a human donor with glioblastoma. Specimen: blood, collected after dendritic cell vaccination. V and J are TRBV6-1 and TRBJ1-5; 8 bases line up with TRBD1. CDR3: CASSLDRGGNQPQHF. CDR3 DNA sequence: TGTGCCAGCAGTTTAGACAGGGGAGGCAATCAGCCCCAGCATTTT.